Each of the 19 T cell receptor beta chains below was sequenced from the same sample in a study of blood T cell repertoires in COVID-19. Using immunoSEQ multiplex PCR, the repertoire was profiled, and TCRdb retains in-frame clones only, with some absent. This sample has a few hundred thousand clones; nearly 90% occur once, and the top ten carry roughly 2.9%. Sequencing was performed on PBMCs or T cells enriched from blood (not recorded which). The receptors stem from a woman between 45 and 60 years old who had been exposed to COVID-19.

The rearrangement joins TRBV28 to TRBJ1-4, with D uncertain. This CDR3 spans 15 amino acids. Trimming left V 7 bases short and J 3 bases short, with 15 bases between. Per germline, CDR1 MDHEN and CDR2 SYDVKM. CDR3 nucleotide sequence: TGTGCCAGCACCCCACCGTCGCGTCCTAATGAAAAACTGTTTTTT. Its protein product is CASTPPSRPNEKLFF.

The chain has TRBV4-1 and TRBJ2-1; D might be TRBD1 (5 bases). This CDR3 contains 16 residues. V lost 0 bases to trimming and J lost 2 bases, with 11 bases between them. Germline CDR1 is MGHRA and CDR2 is YSYEKL. In DNA, the CDR3 is TGCGCCAGCAGCCAAGACAGGGCCGAACCCTACAATGAGCAGTTCTTC. The encoded protein is CASSQDRAEPYNEQFF.

J is TRBJ1-5 and V is TRBV6-1; D might be TRBD1 (5 bases). Germline lookup yields CDR1 MNHNS and CDR2 SASEGT. Trimming pared 1 base from V and 2 bases from J, leaving 9 bases between. The CDR3 consists of 15 residues. CDR3 in DNA: TGTGCCAGCAGTGAAGTTACAGGCCGCAATCAGCCCCAGCATTTT. This gives the protein CASSEVTGRNQPQHF.

J is TRBJ2-7 and V is TRBV7-2, with 7 bases lining up with TRBD1. The germline gives CDR1 SGHTA, CDR2 FQGNSA. J gave up 3 bases and V 4 bases, and 6 bases lay outside the gene matches. This CDR3 comprises 14 residues. This CDR3 is CASSSSRQGYEQYF. The CDR3 region has the DNA TGTGCCAGCAGCTCCAGCCGACAGGGCTACGAGCAGTACTTC.

This clone has just one count. Other nucleotide sequences from this sample produce the same CDR3. This chain links TRBV5-1 with TRBJ2-3; D possibly corresponds to TRBD1 (5 bases). Trimming removed 2 bases from V and 2 bases from J, with 9 bases in between. CDR3 length equals 14 residues. CDR1 and CDR2 (germline): SGHRS, YFSETQ. The CDR3 loop reads CASSLGAYTDTQYF. The CDR3 coding sequence is TGCGCCAGCAGCTTAGGGGCCTACACAGATACGCAGTATTTT. The whole variable domain, remainder taken from reference TRBV5-1 and TRBJ2-3, is KAGVTQTPRYLIKTRGQQVTLSCSPISGHRSVSWYQQTPGQGLQFLFEYFSETQRNKGNFPGRFSGRQFSNSRSEMNVSTLELGDSALYLCASSLGAYTDTQYFGPGTRLTVL.

The rearrangement joins TRBV6-1 to TRBJ1-5, with TRBD1 matching over 12 bases. The CDR3 is 18 amino acids. With 3 bases clipped from V and 2 bases from J, the junction kept 8 bases outside the gene matches. Germline loops: CDR1 MNHNS, CDR2 SASEGT. Written as DNA, the CDR3 is TGTGCCAGCAGTGACGGGACAGGGGGCTCTAAAGGCAATCAGCCCCAGCATTTT. Encoded protein: CASSDGTGGSKGNQPQHF.

J is TRBJ1-5 and V is TRBV19, with 8 bases lining up with TRBD1. The CDR3 has 14 residues. Germline V gene data show CDR1 as LNHDA and CDR2 as SQIVND (reference sequence). The trim removed 5 bases at V and 3 bases at J, leaving 3 bases unmatched. DNA for the CDR3: TGTGCCAGTAGTCGGACAGGGTACAATCAGCCCCAGCATTTT. Residues: CASSRTGYNQPQHF.

This chain's CDR3 is CASSFHGQANTEAFF. In DNA, the CDR3 is TGTGCCAGCAGTTTCCACGGACAGGCGAACACTGAAGCTTTCTTT. The chain employs TRBV28 and TRBJ1-1; 7 bases line up with TRBD1. With 3 bases clipped from V and 1 base from J, the junction kept 5 bases outside the gene matches. Germline-derived CDR1 and CDR2 are MDHEN and SYDVKM. CDR3 length equals 15 residues. The full variable domain, rest sourced from reference TRBV28 and TRBJ1-1, is DVKVTQSSRYLVKRTGEKVFLECVQDMDHENMFWYRQDPGLGLRLIYFSYDVKMKEKGDIPEGYSVSREKKERFSLILESASTNQTSMYLCASSFHGQANTEAFFGQGTRLTVV.

This CDR3 reads CASSRLQGGETQYF. The CDR3, as DNA: TGCGCCAGCAGCCGGCTCCAGGGCGGAGAGACCCAGTACTTC. The chain carries TRBV5-1 and TRBJ2-5; possible D gene TRBD1, 5 bases. CDR3 size: 14 residues. V lost 4 bases to trimming and J lost 4 bases, with 14 bases between them. Per germline, CDR1 SGHRS and CDR2 YFSETQ.

The chain employs TRBV11-1 and TRBJ2-7; the D gene is possibly TRBD2 (7 bases). Trimming stripped 4 bases from V and 2 bases from J, with 15 bases between. From germline, CDR1 is SGHAT and CDR2 FQDESV (reference sequence). This CDR3 has 15 amino acids. In DNA, the CDR3 is TGTGCCAGCAGCTCCTGGGGGGGGGCTACCTACGAGCAGTACTTC. Translated: CASSSWGGATYEQYF.

The chain carries TRBV10-3 and TRBJ1-2; 7 bases agree with TRBD1. J lost 5 bases, V lost 7 bases, and 7 bases had no gene match. Germline lookup yields CDR1 ENHRY and CDR2 SYGVKD. The CDR3 loop spans 13 amino acids. CDR3 region: CAITSEGAYGYTF. The CDR3 nucleotides read TGTGCCATCACCAGCGAGGGGGCGTATGGCTACACCTTC.

V is TRBV3-1 (or the pseudogene TRBV3-2) and J is TRBJ1-2, with D perhaps TRBD1 (5 bases). The CDR3 sequence is 15 residues long. Germline CDR1 is LGHDT and CDR2 is YNNKEL (reference sequence). Trimming removed 0 bases from V and 0 bases from J, with 8 bases in between. The CDR3 sequence is CASSQERGSNYGYTF. CDR3 DNA: TGTGCCAGCAGCCAAGAACGGGGGTCTAACTATGGCTACACCTTC.

In its sample, this clone was seen a few times. The chain uses TRBV5-4 and TRBJ2-1; weak D call: TRBD2 (6 bases). V lost 2 bases, J lost 5 bases, and 11 bases lay in between. This CDR3 is 14 amino acids long. Germline lookup yields CDR1 SGHNT and CDR2 YYREEE (reference sequence). CDR3 residues: CASSFGGLNNEQFF. The CDR3 nucleotides read TGTGCCAGCAGCTTTGGAGGGTTGAACAATGAGCAGTTCTTC.

This chain joins TRBV3-1 (or the pseudogene TRBV3-2) and TRBJ1-2, with 7 bases identical to TRBD1. Germline V gene data show CDR1 as LGHDT and CDR2 as YNNKEL (reference sequence). The CDR3 runs 15 residues. Losses at the gene ends were 2 bases for V and 4 bases for J; bases not matched to a gene: 7. CDR3 nucleotide sequence: TGTGCCAGCAGCCAATCCGAGACAGGGAGCTATGGCTACACCTTC. This translates into CASSQSETGSYGYTF.

The chain carries TRBV6-5 and TRBJ2-5; 8 bases fit TRBD1. The CDR3 extends over 12 amino acids. The V gene's germline CDR1 is MNHEY and CDR2 SVGAGI. The V segment lost 8 bases and the J segment 10 bases; nucleotides outside the gene matches: 9. The CDR3 nucleotides are TGTGCCAGCCTGAGACAGGGGTATGGCCAGTACTTC. Translation gives CASLRQGYGQYF.

CDR3 nucleotide sequence: TGCGCCAGCAGCTTGGGAGGCTCGTTATCCGAGTTTGCAGATACGCAGTATTTT. Its protein product is CASSLGGSLSEFADTQYF. The chain carries TRBV5-1 and TRBJ2-3; D is ambiguous. V shed 0 bases and J shed 4 bases, with 21 bases lying between them. The CDR3 consists of 18 residues. Germline lookup yields CDR1 SGHRS and CDR2 YFSETQ.

This sequence joins TRBV18 and TRBJ1-1; the D gene is possibly TRBD1 (5 bases). The CDR3 totals 13 residues. Germline V gene lookup returns CDR1 KGHSH and CDR2 LQKENI. V was cut by 5 bases and J by 3 bases, with 10 bases left in between. CDR3 in DNA: TGTGCCAGCTCATCCTCACAGGACACTGAAGCTTTCTTT. Its protein is CASSSSQDTEAFF.

The DNA of the CDR3 is TGTGCCAGCAGCCAATCGCAGGGATTTGGTGGCTACACCTTC. Protein product: CASSQSQGFGGYTF. V gene TRBV16 combines with J gene TRBJ1-2; the D gene is possibly TRBD1 (5 bases). Germline CDR1 reads KGHSY; CDR2 reads FQNENV. The germline V and J ends were trimmed by 0 bases and 7 bases, with 12 bases remaining between them. This CDR3 is 14 amino acids long. The complete variable domain, with remaining parts taken from reference TRBV16 and TRBJ1-2, reads GEEVAQTPKHLVRGEGQKAKLYCAPIKGHSYVFWYQQVLKNEFKFLISFQNENVFDETGMPKERFSAKCLPNSPCSLEIQATKLEDSAVYFCASSQSQGFGGYTFGSGTRLTVV.

V and J are TRBV10-3 and TRBJ1-5, with no clear D. Per the germline V gene, CDR1 is ENHRY and CDR2 is SYGVKD. The CDR3 consists of 13 residues. V was shortened by 2 bases and J by 1 base, with 3 bases between the two germline ends. The CDR3 DNA reads TGTGCCATCAGTGAGGGCAGCAATCAGCCCCAGCATTTT. It yields the protein CAISEGSNQPQHF.